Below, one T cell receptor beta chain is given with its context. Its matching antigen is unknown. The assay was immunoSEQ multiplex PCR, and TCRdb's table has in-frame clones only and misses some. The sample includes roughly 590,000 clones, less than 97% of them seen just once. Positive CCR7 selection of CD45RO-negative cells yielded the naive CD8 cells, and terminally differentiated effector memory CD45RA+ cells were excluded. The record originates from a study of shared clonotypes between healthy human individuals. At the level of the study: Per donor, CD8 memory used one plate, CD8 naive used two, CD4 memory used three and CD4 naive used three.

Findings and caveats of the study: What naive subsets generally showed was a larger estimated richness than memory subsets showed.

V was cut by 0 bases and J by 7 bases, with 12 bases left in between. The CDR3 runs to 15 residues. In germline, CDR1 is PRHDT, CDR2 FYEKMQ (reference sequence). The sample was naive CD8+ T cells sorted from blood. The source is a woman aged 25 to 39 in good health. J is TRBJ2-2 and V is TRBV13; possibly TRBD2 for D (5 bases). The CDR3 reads CASSLGSSSDGELFF. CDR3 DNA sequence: TGTGCCAGCAGCTTAGGGTCTAGCAGTGACGGGGAGCTGTTTTTT.